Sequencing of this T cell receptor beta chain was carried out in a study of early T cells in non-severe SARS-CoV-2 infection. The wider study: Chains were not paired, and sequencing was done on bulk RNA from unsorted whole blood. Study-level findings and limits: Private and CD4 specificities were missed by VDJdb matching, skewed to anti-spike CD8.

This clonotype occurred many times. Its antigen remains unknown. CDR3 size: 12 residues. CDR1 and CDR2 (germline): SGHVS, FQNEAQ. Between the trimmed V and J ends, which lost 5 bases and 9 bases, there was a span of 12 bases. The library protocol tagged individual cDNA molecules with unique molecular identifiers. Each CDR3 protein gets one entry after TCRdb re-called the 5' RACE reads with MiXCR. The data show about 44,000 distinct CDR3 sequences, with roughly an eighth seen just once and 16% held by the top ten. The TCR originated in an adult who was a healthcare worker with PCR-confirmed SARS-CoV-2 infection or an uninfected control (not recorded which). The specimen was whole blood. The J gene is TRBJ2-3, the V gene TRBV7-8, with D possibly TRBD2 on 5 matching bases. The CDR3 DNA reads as TGTGCCAGCAGCCAAACTAGTAACACGCAGTATTTT. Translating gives CASSQTSNTQYF.